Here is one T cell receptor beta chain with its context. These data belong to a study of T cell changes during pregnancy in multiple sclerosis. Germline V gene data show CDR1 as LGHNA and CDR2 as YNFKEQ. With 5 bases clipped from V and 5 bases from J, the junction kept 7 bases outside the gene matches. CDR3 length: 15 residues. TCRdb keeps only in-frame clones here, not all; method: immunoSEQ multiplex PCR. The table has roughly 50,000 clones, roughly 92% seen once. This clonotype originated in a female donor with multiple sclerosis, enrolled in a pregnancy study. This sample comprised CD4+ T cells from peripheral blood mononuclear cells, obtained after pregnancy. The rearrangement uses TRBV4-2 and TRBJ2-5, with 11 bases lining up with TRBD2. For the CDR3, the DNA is TGTGCCAGCAGCATAGCGGGAGGGCCTCATGAGACCCAGTACTTC. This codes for CASSIAGGPHETQYF.